This TCR beta chain was captured in a study of T-cell memory formation after mild COVID-19. For the study at large: TCR clusters showed largely donor specificity.

Each CDR3 protein is one row after TCRdb ran MiXCR on the 5' RACE reads. The table shows about 250,000 distinct CDR3 sequences, with 16% occurring only once. The CDR3 sequence is 16 residues long. Germline V gene lookup returns CDR1 MNHEY and CDR2 SVGEGT. Trimming shortened V by 6 bases and J by 5 bases, and 22 bases separated the two germline ends. The chain carries TRBV6-2 or TRBV6-3 and TRBJ1-2; D is undetermined. The receptor was derived from a man aged 18 to 29 who had mild COVID-19 (a few samples of this study predate the infection). Cell type and time point are not known. Sequenced material: PBMCs or a T cell subset sorted from them (not recorded which). The CDR3 DNA sequence: TGTGCCAGCAGCCTCGGCCCGAAGGAACCATGGTATGGCTACACCTTC. The encoded protein is CASSLGPKEPWYGYTF.